The TCR beta chain described here comes from a study of T cells in Graves' hyperthyroidism and ophthalmopathy. Concerning this clonotype itself: Its antigen is undetermined.

The source material, RNA transcripts, was used to amplify TCR beta CDR3 regions. HTBI primers were used for first-round RT-PCR of the TCR CDR3. TCRdb ran MiXCR on the multiplex PCR reads and lists one entry per CDR3 protein. The sample has hundreds of thousands of distinct CDR3 sequences; 35% to 40% are singletons. This CDR3 has 15 residues. Deletions cut 1 base from V and 9 bases from J, with 13 bases between. CDR1 is MGHDK, CDR2 SYGVNS, per germline. The study, taken as a whole, reports: Ophthalmopathy stood apart from stable hyperthyroidism in a 13 V-J model.

V and J are TRBV25-1 and TRBJ1-6, with D tentatively TRBD1 (5 bases). The sequence derives from a young man with Graves' hyperthyroidism. Sequencing was carried out using blood. CDR3 in DNA: TGTGCCAGCAGTGAATTATGGGGGATAGGTTCACCCCTCCACTTT. The encoded protein is CASSELWGIGSPLHF.